The 18 T cell receptor beta chains below come from one sample, sequenced in a study of OX40 agonist ivuxolimab in advanced cancers. Repertoires were generated with immunoSEQ multiplex PCR, while TCRdb's copy carries only in-frame clones and drops some. The table has around 46,000 clones, 65% to 85% seen once. The source material was CD4+ or CD8+ T cells sorted from blood, sampled in a trial of the OX40 agonist ivuxolimab. The origin of the receptors is an adult with an advanced solid tumor such as melanoma, head and neck, liver or kidney cancer.

This rearrangement joins TRBV6-1 to TRBJ1-6, with D hard to call. There are 15 residues in the CDR3. Trimming removed 4 bases at V and 7 bases at J, with 14 bases between. Per the germline V gene, CDR1 is MNHNS and CDR2 is SASEGT. Here the CDR3 DNA reads TGTGCCAGCAGTGGGCGGAGCGGGCGGAATTCACCCCTCCACTTT. Translated: CASSGRSGRNSPLHF.

J is TRBJ2-7 and V is TRBV30; D not resolved. CDR3 length: 13 residues. Trimming pared 0 bases from V and 6 bases from J, leaving 12 bases between. Germline loops: CDR1 GTSNPN, CDR2 SVGIG (reference sequence). In nucleotides, the CDR3 is TGTGCCTGGAGTGTGGCAAGGGTGCTCGAGCAGTACTTC. As protein: CAWSVARVLEQYF.

The V call is TRBV10-3, the J call TRBJ1-1; D gene unclear. The CDR3 has 14 residues. The V gene lost 10 bases and the J gene lost 1 base, with 16 bases spanning the gap. CDR1 and CDR2 from the germline V gene are ENHRY and SYGVKD. CDR3 sequence reads: CATTFGGENTEAFF. CDR3 coding DNA: TGTGCCACCACGTTTGGCGGCGAGAACACTGAAGCTTTCTTT.

In this sample, this clone turned up once. The rearrangement joins TRBV30 to TRBJ2-7; tentatively, D is TRBD1 (5 bases). The CDR3 length is 13 residues. In germline, CDR1 is GTSNPN, CDR2 SVGIG (reference sequence). The V and J ends lost 2 bases and 8 bases respectively, with 16 bases between them. In DNA form, the CDR3 reads TGTGCCTGGAGTTTATCTTCAGCAGGGAAGCAGTACTTC. Translation: CAWSLSSAGKQYF.

The CDR3 loop reads CASSQDPQGGNTQYF. CDR3 nucleotide sequence: TGCGCCAGCAGCCAAGATCCACAGGGGGGAAATACGCAGTATTTT. The chain uses TRBV4-3 and TRBJ2-3, with 8 nucleotides matching TRBD1. The V gene's germline CDR1 is LGHNA and CDR2 YSLEER. Trimming at V came to 0 bases and at J to 7 bases, leaving 6 bases not matched to a gene. This CDR3 spans 15 amino acids.

This clone was counted between two and nine times. The chain combines TRBV28 with TRBJ2-5; tentatively, D is TRBD1 (6 bases). Germline loops: CDR1 MDHEN, CDR2 SYDVKM. Trimming took 6 bases from V and 5 from J, leaving 13 bases between them. The CDR3 extends over 13 amino acids. As DNA, the CDR3 is TGTGCCAGCAGAGCGCAGGGGTCTGAGACCCAGTACTTC. The encoded protein is CASRAQGSETQYF.

The chain is built from TRBV27 and TRBJ2-7, with 8 bases lining up with TRBD1. The CDR3 consists of 18 residues. CDR1 is MNHEY and CDR2 is SMNVEV in the germline V gene (reference sequence). J was trimmed by 2 bases and V by 3 bases; bases with no gene match: 15. The CDR3 protein is CASSLTPPDRGNTYEQYF. CDR3 sequence (DNA): TGTGCCAGCAGTTTGACCCCTCCTGACAGGGGAAATACCTACGAGCAGTACTTC.

J is TRBJ1-1 and V is TRBV5-1; possible D gene TRBD1, 5 bases. Trimming took off 4 bases at V and 6 bases at J, with 13 bases between the two ends. The germline V gene encodes CDR1 SGHRS and CDR2 YFSETQ. The CDR3 contains 13 residues. The CDR3 spells CASSPTREAEAFF. CDR3 in DNA: TGCGCCAGCAGCCCGACCAGGGAGGCTGAAGCTTTCTTT.

The chain has TRBV7-2 and TRBJ2-1; 10 positions match TRBD1. The trim removed 2 bases at V and 7 bases at J, leaving 8 bases unmatched. Germline V gene data show CDR1 as SGHTA and CDR2 as FQGNSA. The CDR3 runs 16 residues. CDR3 nucleotides: TGTGCCAGCAGCTTACGACGCAGGACAGGGGGAAATGAGCAGTTCTTC. It codes for CASSLRRRTGGNEQFF.

The chain joins TRBV4-3 to TRBJ1-2; D gene uncertain. From germline, CDR1 is LGHNA and CDR2 YSLEER. This CDR3 comprises 15 residues. Trimming took off 0 bases at V and 1 base at J, with 9 bases between the two ends. DNA for the CDR3: TGCGCCAGCAGCCAAGATTTGAAGGATAACTATGGCTACACCTTC. It yields the protein CASSQDLKDNYGYTF.

This clone was recorded a few times. This sequence joins TRBV11-3 and TRBJ2-1; a weak D match, TRBD1 (5 bases). The CDR3 spans 16 residues. Germline CDR1 SGHNT, CDR2 YENEEA. V lost 3 bases and J lost 0, with 12 bases in between. CDR3 region: CASSLTSDSSYNEQFF. The CDR3 DNA reads TGTGCCAGCAGCTTGACCAGCGACAGCTCCTACAATGAGCAGTTCTTC. Based on the CDR3 plus reference TRBV11-3 and TRBJ2-1, the full variable domain is EAGVVQSPRYKIIEKKQPVAFWCNPISGHNTLYWYLQNLGQGPELLIRYENEEAVDDSQLPKDRFSAERLKGVDSTLKIQPAELGDSAVYLCASSLTSDSSYNEQFFGPGTRLTVL.

This clone was counted between two and nine times. The chain is built from TRBV7-8 and TRBJ2-7; D tentatively fits TRBD1 or TRBD2 (5 bases each). CDR1 is SGHVS, CDR2 FQNEAQ, per germline. The length of the CDR3 is 12 residues. Trimming took off 5 bases at V and 10 bases at J, with 15 bases between the two ends. Written as DNA, the CDR3 is TGTGCCAGCAGCCCAAGGACGGGGCGTCAGTACTTC. Translated: CASSPRTGRQYF.

V and J are TRBV6-6 and TRBJ2-5; perhaps TRBD1 as D (6 bases). Deletions cut 2 bases from V and 3 bases from J, with 13 bases between. Per germline, CDR1 MNHNY and CDR2 SVGAGI (reference sequence). The CDR3 has 15 amino acids. CDR3 region: CASSYPRGLEETQYF. For the CDR3, the DNA is TGTGCCAGCAGTTACCCCAGGGGCTTGGAAGAGACCCAGTACTTC.

This clone has only a few counts. The chain employs TRBV19 and TRBJ1-5, with D uncertain. Trimming took 4 bases from V and 2 from J, leaving 12 bases between them. The CDR3 covers 15 residues. Germline V CDR1 and CDR2: LNHDA, SQIVND (reference sequence). In DNA form, the CDR3 reads TGTGCCAGTAGTACCGGGATCTTAGGCAATCAGCCCCAGCATTTT. This codes for CASSTGILGNQPQHF.

The chain combines TRBV28 with TRBJ1-5; a possible D gene is TRBD1 (5 bases). The CDR3 extends over 12 amino acids. Trimming took 10 bases from V and 7 from J, leaving 14 bases between them. Germline CDR1 is MDHEN and CDR2 is SYDVKM. Here the CDR3 reads CAINWGGQPQHF. The CDR3 DNA reads as TGTGCCATCAATTGGGGGGGACAGCCCCAGCATTTT.

This chain uses TRBV2 with TRBJ1-5; unclear D gene. The germline gives CDR1 SNHLY, CDR2 FYNNEI. CDR3 length: 16 residues. V lost 6 bases, J lost 7 bases, and 22 bases lay in between. The CDR3 DNA sequence: TGTGCCAGCAGCATAGACGGCGTAGGGTATTCACAGCCCCAGCATTTT. Amino acids: CASSIDGVGYSQPQHF.

The V and J genes are TRBV7-8 and TRBJ2-5; the D gene is possibly TRBD1 (6 bases). Trimming shortened V by 4 bases and J by 1 base, and 13 bases separated the two germline ends. The CDR3 loop spans 15 amino acids. CDR1 SGHVS and CDR2 FQNEAQ come from the germline V gene. The CDR3: CASSSGQSLQETQYF. The DNA for the CDR3 is TGTGCCAGCAGCTCCGGACAGAGCCTCCAAGAGACCCAGTACTTC. The full variable domain, completed using reference TRBV7-8 and TRBJ2-5, is GAGVSQSPRYKVAKRGQDVALRCDPISGHVSLFWYQQALGQGPEFLTYFQNEAQLDKSGLPSDRFFAERPEGSVSTLKIQRTQQEDSAVYLCASSSGQSLQETQYFGPGTRLLVL.

V and J are TRBV9 and TRBJ2-7; D call uncertain. Germline CDR1 reads SGDLS; CDR2 reads YYNGEE. There are 12 residues in the CDR3. This CDR3 is CARTRSSYEQYF. In DNA, the CDR3 is TGTGCAAGGACGAGGAGCTCCTACGAGCAGTACTTC.